Listed below are T cell receptor beta chains from one sample, sequenced in a study of shared clonotypes between healthy human individuals. Clones were read by immunoSEQ multiplex PCR, and TCRdb kept only the in-frame ones, dropping some. The profile shows nearly 600,000 clones, nearly 97% of them singletons. The sample comprised naive CD8+ T cells sorted from blood. The source is a woman in her 30s in good health. The CDR3 runs from the conserved cysteine through the conserved F or W. Each record gives: D gene, clone size, V gene, J gene, CDR3 DNA, CDR3 protein. The D gene is left open where the match is weak. Size is stated for part of the rows, as once, few or many counts, or as a class when the clone is expanded.

D gene: .; clone size: once; V gene: TRBV7-9; J gene: TRBJ2-7; CDR3 DNA: TGTGCCAGCAGCGGGTCGGAGGCCAATTACGAGCAGTACTTC; CDR3 protein: CASSGSEANYEQYF
D gene: TRBD2; clone size: .; V gene: TRBV27; J gene: TRBJ2-7; CDR3 DNA: TGTGCCAGCAGTCCCCACGGACTAGCGTCCGAGCAGTACTTC; CDR3 protein: CASSPHGLASEQYF
D gene: TRBD1; clone size: .; V gene: TRBV28; J gene: TRBJ1-2; CDR3 DNA: TGTGCCAGCAGTTCCGGGACAGGGGGTAACTATGGCTACACCTTC; CDR3 protein: CASSSGTGGNYGYTF
D gene: .; clone size: .; V gene: TRBV12-5; J gene: TRBJ2-1; CDR3 DNA: TGTGCTAGTGGTGAAACTAGCAGCTATGAGCAGTTCTTC; CDR3 protein: CASGETSSYEQFF
D gene: .; clone size: .; V gene: TRBV7-6; J gene: TRBJ1-1; CDR3 DNA: TGTGCCAGCAGCCAGGAGCTGAACACTGAAGCTTTCTTT; CDR3 protein: CASSQELNTEAFF
D gene: .; clone size: .; V gene: TRBV5-4; J gene: TRBJ1-1; CDR3 DNA: TGTGCCAGCAGCTTGGGCCTTCTGGGAGGGACGAACACTGAAGCTTTCTTT; CDR3 protein: CASSLGLLGGTNTEAFF
D gene: .; clone size: .; V gene: TRBV7-9; J gene: TRBJ1-1; CDR3 DNA: TGTGCCAGCAGCAAACAGGGCACTGAAGCTTTCTTT; CDR3 protein: CASSKQGTEAFF
D gene: .; clone size: .; V gene: TRBV2; J gene: TRBJ2-7; CDR3 DNA: TGTGCCAGCGAGGCTGGCTCCTACGAGCAGTACTTC; CDR3 protein: CASEAGSYEQYF
D gene: .; clone size: .; V gene: TRBV15; J gene: TRBJ2-1; CDR3 DNA: TGTGCCACCAGCAGGGCCCTTAGGGGCAATGAGCAGTTCTTC; CDR3 protein: CATSRALRGNEQFF
D gene: TRBD2; clone size: .; V gene: TRBV29-1; J gene: TRBJ2-3; CDR3 DNA: TGCAGCGTTGAACCCGAGACTAGCGGGCTCACAGATACGCAGTATTTT; CDR3 protein: CSVEPETSGLTDTQYF
D gene: TRBD2; clone size: .; V gene: TRBV5-4; J gene: TRBJ2-5; CDR3 DNA: TGTGCCAGCAGCCAGACTAGCGGACAAGAGACCCAGTACTTC; CDR3 protein: CASSQTSGQETQYF
D gene: TRBD2; clone size: .; V gene: TRBV13; J gene: TRBJ2-5; CDR3 DNA: TGTGCCAGCAGCCGGGGACTAGCGAGACAAGAGACCCAGTACTTC; CDR3 protein: CASSRGLARQETQYF
D gene: .; clone size: .; V gene: TRBV2; J gene: TRBJ2-1; CDR3 DNA: TGTGCCAGCAGGGGGGACGTCAGCTCCTACAATGAGCAGTTCTTC; CDR3 protein: CASRGDVSSYNEQFF
D gene: .; clone size: .; V gene: TRBV27; J gene: TRBJ1-1; CDR3 DNA: TGTGCCAGCAGTTCTAGGGGACGGCGGAACACTGAAGCTTTCTTT; CDR3 protein: CASSSRGRRNTEAFF
D gene: .; clone size: .; V gene: TRBV28; J gene: TRBJ1-2; CDR3 DNA: TGTGCCAGCAGAGGCGGGTATGGCTACACCTTC; CDR3 protein: CASRGGYGYTF
D gene: .; clone size: once; V gene: TRBV27; J gene: TRBJ1-5; CDR3 DNA: TGTGCCAGCAGTTTTGTCGGCAGCAATCAGCCCCAGCATTTT; CDR3 protein: CASSFVGSNQPQHF
D gene: .; clone size: .; V gene: TRBV29-1; J gene: TRBJ2-7; CDR3 DNA: TGCAGCGTTGAACTCGGCTCCTACGAGCAGTACTTC; CDR3 protein: CSVELGSYEQYF
D gene: .; clone size: .; V gene: TRBV9; J gene: TRBJ1-4; CDR3 DNA: TGTGCCAGCAGCGTAGAGGGGGGGCAGGGCCATGGAAAACTGTTTTTT; CDR3 protein: CASSVEGGQGHGKLFF
D gene: .; clone size: .; V gene: TRBV5-4; J gene: TRBJ2-1; CDR3 DNA: TGTGCCAGCAGCTTTTCACTGGGAAACGATGAGCAGTTCTTC; CDR3 protein: CASSFSLGNDEQFF
D gene: TRBD1; clone size: .; V gene: TRBV28; J gene: TRBJ1-5; CDR3 DNA: TGTGCCAGCCAAAATCAGGGGGATGGTCAGCCCCAGCATTTT; CDR3 protein: CASQNQGDGQPQHF
D gene: TRBD2; clone size: .; V gene: TRBV19; J gene: TRBJ2-7; CDR3 DNA: TGTGCCAGTAGTACCACTAGCGGCGGCTCCTACGAGCAGTACTTC; CDR3 protein: CASSTTSGGSYEQYF
D gene: .; clone size: .; V gene: TRBV9; J gene: TRBJ1-4; CDR3 DNA: TGTGCCAGCAGCGTAGGTGGGACAACTAATGAAAAACTGTTTTTT; CDR3 protein: CASSVGGTTNEKLFF
D gene: .; clone size: .; V gene: TRBV5-6; J gene: TRBJ1-6; CDR3 DNA: TGTGCCAGCATGGACAGTCTTGGTTCACCCCTCCACTTT; CDR3 protein: CASMDSLGSPLHF
D gene: .; clone size: .; V gene: TRBV6-5; J gene: TRBJ1-1; CDR3 DNA: TGTGCCAGCAGTTACTCAGTGCAACAGTTTGAAGCTTTCTTT; CDR3 protein: CASSYSVQQFEAFF
D gene: .; clone size: .; V gene: TRBV27; J gene: TRBJ2-1; CDR3 DNA: TGTGTCACGCAGAATTCGAACTACCCAAACAATGAGCAGTTCTTC; CDR3 protein: CVTQNSNYPNNEQFF
D gene: TRBD2; clone size: .; V gene: TRBV7-9; J gene: TRBJ2-7; CDR3 DNA: TGTGCCAGCAGCTTAGGGATGGCTAGCGGGAGTGGGGCCTACGAGCAGTACTTC; CDR3 protein: CASSLGMASGSGAYEQYF
D gene: .; clone size: .; V gene: TRBV28; J gene: TRBJ2-3; CDR3 DNA: TGTGCCAGCAGTTTCCGGGTGTCAGATACGCAGTATTTT; CDR3 protein: CASSFRVSDTQYF
D gene: .; clone size: .; V gene: TRBV25-1; J gene: TRBJ2-1; CDR3 DNA: TGTGCCAGCAGAGCCGGGACACTCTACGACAATGAGCAGTTCTTC; CDR3 protein: CASRAGTLYDNEQFF
D gene: .; clone size: .; V gene: TRBV28; J gene: TRBJ2-7; CDR3 DNA: TGTGCCAGCAGCGGACCAGGGAAATACGAGCAGTACTTC; CDR3 protein: CASSGPGKYEQYF
D gene: .; clone size: .; V gene: TRBV5-6; J gene: TRBJ1-5; CDR3 DNA: TGTGCCAGCAGCTTGGGGGGGAGGCAGCCCCAGCATTTT; CDR3 protein: CASSLGGRQPQHF
D gene: .; clone size: .; V gene: TRBV28; J gene: TRBJ1-4; CDR3 DNA: TGTGCCAGCAGTCCATCACAGGGAAGCATGTTGACTAATGAAAAACTGTTTTTT; CDR3 protein: CASSPSQGSMLTNEKLFF
D gene: TRBD2; clone size: .; V gene: TRBV18; J gene: TRBJ2-7; CDR3 DNA: TGTGCCAGCTCACCACTCCTAGCGGAATCCTACGAGCAGTACTTC; CDR3 protein: CASSPLLAESYEQYF
D gene: TRBD1; clone size: .; V gene: TRBV4-1; J gene: TRBJ2-5; CDR3 DNA: TGCGCCAGCAGCCAATCTACAGGGGTCCGGGAGACCCAGTACTTC; CDR3 protein: CASSQSTGVRETQYF
D gene: .; clone size: .; V gene: TRBV27; J gene: TRBJ2-2; CDR3 DNA: TGTGCCAGCAGCCCTCTCACCGGGGAGCTGTTTTTT; CDR3 protein: CASSPLTGELFF
D gene: .; clone size: once; V gene: TRBV4-2; J gene: TRBJ2-7; CDR3 DNA: TGTGCCAGCAGCCAAGATCTAAGCTCCTACGAGCAGTACTTC; CDR3 protein: CASSQDLSSYEQYF
D gene: .; clone size: .; V gene: TRBV2; J gene: TRBJ2-7; CDR3 DNA: TGTGCCAGCAGTGAAGTAGGACAGATTAACTACGAGCAGTACTTC; CDR3 protein: CASSEVGQINYEQYF
D gene: .; clone size: .; V gene: TRBV7-9; J gene: TRBJ2-7; CDR3 DNA: TGTGCCAGCAGCCTTAGCGACTCCTACGAGCAGTACTTC; CDR3 protein: CASSLSDSYEQYF
D gene: .; clone size: .; V gene: TRBV28; J gene: TRBJ2-2; CDR3 DNA: TGTGCCAGCAGTTTCCGTGGGGCCGTGGGCACCGGGGAGCTGTTTTTT; CDR3 protein: CASSFRGAVGTGELFF
D gene: TRBD2; clone size: .; V gene: TRBV27; J gene: TRBJ2-7; CDR3 DNA: TGTGCCAGCAGTTTATATAGCGGGAGGAACGAGCAGTACTTC; CDR3 protein: CASSLYSGRNEQYF